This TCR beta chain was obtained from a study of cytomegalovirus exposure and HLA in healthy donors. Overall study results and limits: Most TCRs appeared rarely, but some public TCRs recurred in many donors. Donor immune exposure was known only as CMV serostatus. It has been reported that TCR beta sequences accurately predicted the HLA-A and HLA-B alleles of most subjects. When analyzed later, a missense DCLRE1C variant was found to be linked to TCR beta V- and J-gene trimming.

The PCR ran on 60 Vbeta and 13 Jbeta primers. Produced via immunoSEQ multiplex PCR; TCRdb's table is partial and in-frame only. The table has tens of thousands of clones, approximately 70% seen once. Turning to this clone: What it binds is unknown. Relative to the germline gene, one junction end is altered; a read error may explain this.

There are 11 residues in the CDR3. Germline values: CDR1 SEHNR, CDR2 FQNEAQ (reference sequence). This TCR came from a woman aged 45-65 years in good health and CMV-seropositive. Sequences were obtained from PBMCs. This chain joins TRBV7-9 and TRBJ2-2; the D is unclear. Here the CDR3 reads CSSRSSVELFF. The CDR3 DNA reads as TGTTCCAGCAGGTCCTCCGTGGAGCTGTTTTTT.